Below are 18 T cell receptor beta chains sequenced from a single sample in a study of shared clonotypes between healthy human individuals. The table came from immunoSEQ multiplex PCR; TCRdb's copy has only in-frame clones and leaves some out. This table holds some 900,000 clones, 60% to 85% found once. The specimen was memory CD4+ T cells sorted from blood. Subset given: CD45RA-negative fraction. These receptors originate from a man aged 18-30 years in good health.

CDR3 residues: CASSTTGTGKSYGYTF. In nucleotides, the CDR3 is TGTGCCAGCAGCACTACCGGGACAGGGAAATCCTATGGCTACACCTTC. The genes are TRBV5-6 and TRBJ1-2, with 9 bases aligning to TRBD1. This CDR3 is 16 amino acids long. The germline V gene encodes CDR1 SGHDT and CDR2 YYEEEE. Germline trimming cut 4 bases from V and 4 bases from J; bases unmatched to any gene: 11.

The chain links TRBV27 to TRBJ1-5; unclear D gene. The CDR3 has 14 residues. CDR1 is MNHEY, CDR2 SMNVEV, per germline (reference sequence). V lost 4 bases to trimming and J lost 7 bases, with 14 bases between them. Here the CDR3 DNA reads TGTGCCAGCAGTTCTGGACGTCTCGGGCAGCCCCAGCATTTT. Translation gives CASSSGRLGQPQHF.

V is TRBV7-9 and J is TRBJ1-2; D is possibly TRBD1 (6 bases). V lost 0 bases and J lost 0, with 14 bases in between. CDR3 length: 17 residues. Germline CDR1 reads SEHNR; CDR2 reads FQNEAQ (reference sequence). CDR3 amino acids: CASSLAMGTGTNYGYTF. CDR3 bases: TGTGCCAGCAGCTTAGCTATGGGCACAGGGACTAACTATGGCTACACCTTC. Using reference TRBV7-9 and TRBJ1-2 for the parts outside the CDR3, the full variable domain is DTGVSQNPRHKITKRGQNVTFRCDPISEHNRLYWYRQTLGQGPEFLTYFQNEAQLEKSRLLSDRFSAERPKGSFSTLEIQRTEQGDSAMYLCASSLAMGTGTNYGYTFGSGTRLTVV.

The chain combines TRBV12-5 with TRBJ1-2; TRBD1 might be the D (5 bases). CDR1 is LGHNT and CDR2 is FRNRAP in the germline V gene. V was pared by 3 bases and J by 7 bases, with 15 bases between. The CDR3 runs 14 residues. CDR3 amino acids: CASGFSGTAAGYTF. The CDR3 nucleotides are TGTGCTAGTGGTTTCTCAGGGACCGCCGCTGGCTACACCTTC.

In this sample, this clone turned up a few times. The rearrangement links TRBV30 to TRBJ1-2, with TRBD1 matching over 8 bases. The CDR3 contains 15 residues. CDR1 is GTSNPN and CDR2 is SVGIG in the germline V gene (reference sequence). Germline trimming cut 7 bases from V and 3 bases from J; bases unmatched to any gene: 13. This chain's CDR3 is CASSRTGSRDYGYTF. Written as DNA, the CDR3 is TGTGCCTCCTCACGGACAGGGAGCAGGGACTATGGCTACACCTTC. Using reference TRBV30 and TRBJ1-2 for the parts outside the CDR3, the full variable domain is SQTIHQWPATLVQPVGSPLSLECTVEGTSNPNLYWYRQAAGRGLQLLFYSVGIGQISSEVPQNLSASRPQDRQFILSSKKLLLSDSGFYLCASSRTGSRDYGYTFGSGTRLTVV.

CDR3 nucleotides: TGCGCCAGCAGCCAAGATCGGGAGGGGGAAGGGTATGGCTACACCTTC. This codes for CASSQDREGEGYGYTF. J is TRBJ1-2 and V is TRBV4-3, with a tentative D call TRBD1 (6 bases). This CDR3 is 16 amino acids long. Germline V gives CDR1 LGHNA, CDR2 YSLEER. Trimming removed 0 bases from V and 5 bases from J, with 16 bases in between.

Note on this clone: This could be a read error, since a much larger clone is one nucleotide away. The genes are TRBV2 and TRBJ1-3; the D is unclear. Deletions cut 1 base from V and 2 bases from J, with 3 bases between. Germline V lookup: CDR1 SNHLY, CDR2 FYNNEI. The CDR3 runs 13 residues. CDR3 in amino acids: CASSEGTGNTIYF. The CDR3 nucleotides read TGTGCCAGCAGTGAAGGGACTGGAAACACCATATATTTT.

This clone has only a few counts. The sample contains more than one DNA sequence encoding this CDR3. The chain links TRBV10-3 to TRBJ1-6; no reliable D call. Germline values: CDR1 ENHRY, CDR2 SYGVKD. This CDR3 contains 12 residues. Trimming cost V 2 bases and J 7 bases, with 3 bases left between them. CDR3 sequence: CAISEGNSPLHF. CDR3 sequence (DNA): TGTGCCATCAGTGAGGGAAATTCACCCCTCCACTTT.

The V gene is TRBV29-1, the J gene TRBJ2-1, with D possibly being TRBD1 (6 bases). This CDR3 has 13 amino acids. V gave up 4 bases and J gave up 7 bases, with 14 bases separating them. Germline V CDR1 and CDR2: SQVTM, ANQGSEA. CDR3 protein: CSVANKGGNEQFF. In nucleotides, the CDR3 is TGCAGCGTTGCAAATAAAGGGGGTAATGAGCAGTTCTTC.

The table lists this clone with many counts. The same CDR3 arises from other DNA sequences in this sample as well. The chain combines TRBV27 with TRBJ2-1; 7 bases map to TRBD2. The CDR3 runs 14 residues. From germline, CDR1 is MNHEY and CDR2 SMNVEV (reference sequence). V was clipped by 8 bases and J by 3 bases; unmatched bases: 7. CDR3 nucleotide sequence: TGTGCCAGCGGCATGGCGGGAGACTACAATGAGCAGTTCTTC. Protein: CASGMAGDYNEQFF.

Concerning this clone itself: This CDR3 is also generated by other DNA sequences in the sample. V gene TRBV10-2 combines with J gene TRBJ1-5, with 8 bases aligning to TRBD1. Germline CDR1 is WSHSY and CDR2 is SAAADI. This CDR3 has 14 residues. Losses at the gene ends were 2 bases for V and 6 bases for J; bases not matched to a gene: 3. For the CDR3, the DNA is TGCGCCAGCAGTGAGACAGGGGGTGGTCAGCCCCAGCATTTT. Residues: CASSETGGGQPQHF.

The genes are TRBV2 and TRBJ2-2; D call uncertain. The germline V gene encodes CDR1 SNHLY and CDR2 FYNNEI. The CDR3 loop spans 16 amino acids. V gave up 4 bases and J gave up 3 bases, with 15 bases separating them. As DNA, the CDR3 is TGTGCCAGCAGTGGCGCCGGTATCCGGCACACCGGGGAGCTGTTTTTT. Translation: CASSGAGIRHTGELFF.

The count of this clone is one. The chain carries TRBV4-3 and TRBJ2-1; TRBD2 agrees at 13 bases. CDR1 and CDR2 (germline): LGHNA, YSLEER. The CDR3 is 19 amino acids. The ends lost 3 bases at V and 2 bases at J; junction bases unmatched: 10. CDR3 DNA: TGCGCCAGCAGCCAGCGACTAGCGGGAGGAGGTGGGGCCTACAATGAGCAGTTCTTC. This codes for CASSQRLAGGGGAYNEQFF.

The V gene is TRBV10-2, the J gene TRBJ2-7, with D tentatively TRBD1 (5 bases). This CDR3 is built from 13 residues. Germline CDR1 is WSHSY and CDR2 is SAAADI. The V end was cut by 4 bases, the J end by 0 bases, with 7 bases between. The CDR3 bases are TGCGCCAGCAGTGGGACAAACTCCTACGAGCAGTACTTC. Amino acids: CASSGTNSYEQYF.

The chain uses TRBV5-1 and TRBJ2-2; D may be TRBD1 or TRBD2 (6 bases each). The V gene's germline CDR1 is SGHRS and CDR2 YFSETQ. The CDR3 length is 15 residues. Deletions cut 6 bases from V and 4 bases from J, with 16 bases between. The CDR3 protein is CASIPGGRSTGELFF. In DNA form, the CDR3 reads TGCGCCAGCATTCCCGGGGGCCGGAGCACCGGGGAGCTGTTTTTT.

The rearrangement uses TRBV18 and TRBJ2-1; D remains ambiguous. V was clipped by 3 bases and J by 6 bases, with 21 bases between them. Per germline, CDR1 KGHSH and CDR2 LQKENI. This CDR3 comprises 17 residues. The CDR3 here is CASSPSVGADASNEQFF. The CDR3 DNA sequence: TGTGCCAGCTCACCGTCCGTTGGCGCGGACGCCAGCAATGAGCAGTTCTTC.

The chain carries TRBV29-1 and TRBJ2-3; D assignment may be TRBD1 or TRBD2 (5 bases each). V gave up 7 bases and J gave up 2 bases, with 19 bases separating them. The V gene's germline CDR1 is SQVTM and CDR2 ANQGSEA. This CDR3 is 15 amino acids long. The CDR3 DNA reads as TGCAGCGCTGTTCCAGGGAGAGGATCCACAGATACGCAGTATTTT. Residues: CSAVPGRGSTDTQYF.

A word on this clone: The sample carries other DNA sequences with the same CDR3. The chain carries TRBV7-9 and TRBJ1-4; TRBD1 matches at 8 bases. The length of the CDR3 is 14 residues. CDR1 and CDR2 (germline): SEHNR, FQNEAQ (reference sequence). The junction had 6 bases not matched to a gene; V was cut back by 5 bases and J by 7 bases. The CDR3 bases are TGTGCCAGCAGCCTGGACAGGGTGGGTGAAAAACTGTTTTTT. Translating gives CASSLDRVGEKLFF.